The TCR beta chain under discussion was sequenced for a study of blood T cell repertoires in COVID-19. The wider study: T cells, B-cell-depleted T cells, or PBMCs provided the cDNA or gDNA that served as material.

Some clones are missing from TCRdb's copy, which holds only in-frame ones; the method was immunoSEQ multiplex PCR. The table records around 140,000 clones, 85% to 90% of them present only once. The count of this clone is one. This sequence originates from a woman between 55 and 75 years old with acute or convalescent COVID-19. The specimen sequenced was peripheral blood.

The CDR3 DNA reads as TGTGCCAGCAGTTTCGGGACAGGGGATGGCTACACCTTC. Amino acid sequence: CASSFGTGDGYTF. The J gene is TRBJ1-2, the V gene TRBV6-6, with TRBD1 matching 10 bases. CDR1 is MNHNY and CDR2 is SVGAGI in the germline V gene (reference sequence). CDR3 size: 13 residues. Germline trimming cut 4 bases from V and 6 bases from J; bases unmatched to any gene: 2.